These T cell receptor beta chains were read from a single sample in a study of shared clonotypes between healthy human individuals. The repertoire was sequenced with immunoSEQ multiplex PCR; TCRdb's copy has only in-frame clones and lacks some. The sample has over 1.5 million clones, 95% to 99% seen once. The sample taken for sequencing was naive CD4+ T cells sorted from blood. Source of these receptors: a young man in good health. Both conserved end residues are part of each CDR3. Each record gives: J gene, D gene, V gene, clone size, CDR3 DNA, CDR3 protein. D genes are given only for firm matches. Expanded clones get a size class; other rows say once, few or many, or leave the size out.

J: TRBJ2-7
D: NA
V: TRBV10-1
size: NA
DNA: TGCGCCAGCAGTGTCCGACGGGGTACCTACTACGAGCAGTACTTC
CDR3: CASSVRRGTYYEQYF

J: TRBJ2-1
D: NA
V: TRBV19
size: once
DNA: TGTGCCAGTAGTACCCCCCTCAACAATGAGCAGTTCTTC
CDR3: CASSTPLNNEQFF

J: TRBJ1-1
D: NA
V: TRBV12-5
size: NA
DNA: TGTGCTAGTGGTTTTCAGTTGTGGGGGGAGGCTTTCTTT
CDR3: CASGFQLWGEAFF

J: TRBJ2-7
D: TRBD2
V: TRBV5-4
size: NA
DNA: TGTGCCAGCAGCCGCCCTAGCGGGAGGTCGGACGAGCAGTACTTC
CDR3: CASSRPSGRSDEQYF

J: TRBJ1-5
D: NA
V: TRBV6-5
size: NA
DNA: TGTGCCAGCAGTTACGACACCCCTCGGGGCAATCAGCCCCAGCATTTT
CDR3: CASSYDTPRGNQPQHF

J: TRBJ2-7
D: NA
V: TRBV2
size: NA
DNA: TGTGCCAGCAGTGAAGGCGGCCGGGTCGCGAGGGAGCAGTACTTC
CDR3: CASSEGGRVAREQYF

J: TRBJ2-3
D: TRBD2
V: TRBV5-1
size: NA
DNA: TGCGCCAGCAGCGCAGGACTAGCGGAGACAGATACGCAGTATTTT
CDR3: CASSAGLAETDTQYF

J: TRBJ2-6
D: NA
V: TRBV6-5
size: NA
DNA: TGTGCCAGCAGTCCACTAGACTCTGGGGCCAACGTCCTGACTTTC
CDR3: CASSPLDSGANVLTF

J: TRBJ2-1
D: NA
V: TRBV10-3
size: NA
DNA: TGTGCCACGACAGCAACGGTTAATGAGCAGTTCTTC
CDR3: CATTATVNEQFF

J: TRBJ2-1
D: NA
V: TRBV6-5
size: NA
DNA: TGTGCCAGCAGTTACCCTCCATTCCCTGGCGAGCAGTTCTTC
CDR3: CASSYPPFPGEQFF

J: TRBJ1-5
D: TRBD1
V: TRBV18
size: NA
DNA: TGTGCCAGCTCACCTCTAGGACAGGGGGATCAGCCCCAGCATTTT
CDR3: CASSPLGQGDQPQHF

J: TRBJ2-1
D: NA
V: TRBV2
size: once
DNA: TGTGCCAGCAGTGATTCTCGGGTCGATGAGCAGTTCTTC
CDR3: CASSDSRVDEQFF

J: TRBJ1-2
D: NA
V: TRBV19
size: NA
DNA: TGTGCCAGTAGTACCCCCGGACTATTTCTCTATGGCTACACCTTC
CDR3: CASSTPGLFLYGYTF

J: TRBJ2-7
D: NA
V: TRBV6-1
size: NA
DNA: TGTGCCAGCAGTGAAGCGCGGAACTACGAGCAGTACTTC
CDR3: CASSEARNYEQYF

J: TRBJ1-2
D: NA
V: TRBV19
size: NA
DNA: TGTGCCAGTAGTGGCAGGACATGCCTATTTTTCAGGGCACTCTATGGCTACACCTTC
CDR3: CASSGRTCLFFRALYGYTF

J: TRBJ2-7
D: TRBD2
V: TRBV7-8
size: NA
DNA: TGTGCCAGCACCGGGAGGGGGTACGAGCAGTACTTC
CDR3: CASTGRGYEQYF

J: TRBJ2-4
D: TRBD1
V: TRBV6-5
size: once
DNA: TGTGCCAGCAGTCGACAGGGAGAAAACATTCAGTACTTC
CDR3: CASSRQGENIQYF

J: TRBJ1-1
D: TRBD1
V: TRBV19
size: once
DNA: TGTGCCAGTAGTAGACAGGGGAGCACTGAAGCTTTCTTT
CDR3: CASSRQGSTEAFF

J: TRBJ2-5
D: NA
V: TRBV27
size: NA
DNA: TGTGCCAGCAGTTCCATTTATGGGACCCAGTACTTC
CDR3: CASSSIYGTQYF

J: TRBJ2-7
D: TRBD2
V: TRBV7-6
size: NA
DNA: TGTGCCAGCAGCCCTACTAGCGGAAGATCCTACGAGCAGTACTTC
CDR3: CASSPTSGRSYEQYF

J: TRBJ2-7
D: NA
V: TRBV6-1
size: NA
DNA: TGTGCCTTCTACTCACCTTGGGAGGACGAGCAGTACTTC
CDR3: CAFYSPWEDEQYF

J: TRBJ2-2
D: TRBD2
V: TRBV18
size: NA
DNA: TGTGCCAGCTCACCACCGAGGGGCGGGAGGAACACCGGGGAGCTGTTTTTT
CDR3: CASSPPRGGRNTGELFF

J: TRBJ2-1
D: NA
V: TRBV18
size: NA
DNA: TGTGCCAGCTCACCGTTAAAGGGATACAATGAGCAGTTCTTC
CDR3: CASSPLKGYNEQFF

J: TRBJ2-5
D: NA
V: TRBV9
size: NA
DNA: TGTGCCAGCAGCGGAGCTGGGCAAGAGACCCAGTACTTC
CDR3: CASSGAGQETQYF

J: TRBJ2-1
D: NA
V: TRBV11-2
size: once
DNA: TGTGCCAGCAGCCTGACTACTTACAATGAGCAGTTCTTC
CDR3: CASSLTTYNEQFF

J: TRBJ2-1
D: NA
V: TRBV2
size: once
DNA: TGTGCCAGCAGTGATGAGGTTCTCAATGAGCAGTTCTTC
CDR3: CASSDEVLNEQFF

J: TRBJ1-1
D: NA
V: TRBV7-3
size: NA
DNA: TGTGCCAGCAGCTTAACGGGGAACACTGAAGCTTTCTTT
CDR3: CASSLTGNTEAFF

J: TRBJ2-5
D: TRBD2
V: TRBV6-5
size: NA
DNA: TGTGCCAGCAGTTTCCCGGGGGGGGAGACCCAGTACTTC
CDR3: CASSFPGGETQYF

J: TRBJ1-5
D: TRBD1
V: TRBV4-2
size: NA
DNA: TGTGCCAGCAGCCAAGAAAACAGGGGGGTGGCTGGATATAGCAATCAGCCCCAGCATTTT
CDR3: CASSQENRGVAGYSNQPQHF

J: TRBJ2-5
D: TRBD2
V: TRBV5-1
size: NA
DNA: TGCGCCAGCAGCTTGGCCCTGGGACTAGCGGGAGAGACCCAGTACTTC
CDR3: CASSLALGLAGETQYF

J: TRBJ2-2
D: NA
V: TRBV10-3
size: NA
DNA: TGTGCCATCAATGGTCTGAACACCGGGGAGCTGTTTTTT
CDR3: CAINGLNTGELFF

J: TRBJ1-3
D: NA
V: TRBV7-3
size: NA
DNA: TGTGCCAGCAGCACGGGTCCCGCAGGCTCTGGAAACACCATATATTTT
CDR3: CASSTGPAGSGNTIYF

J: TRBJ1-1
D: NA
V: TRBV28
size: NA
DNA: TGTGCCAGCTGCCGAGGGGGTCAGAACACTGAAGCTTTCTTT
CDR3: CASCRGGQNTEAFF

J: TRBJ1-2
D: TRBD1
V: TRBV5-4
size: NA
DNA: TGTGCCAGCAGCATCGACCCCGGGACAGATCCCTATGGCTACACCTTC
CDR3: CASSIDPGTDPYGYTF

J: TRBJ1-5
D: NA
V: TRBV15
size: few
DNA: TGTGCCACCAGCAGCGGGCAGATTAGCAATCAGCCCCAGCATTTT
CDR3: CATSSGQISNQPQHF

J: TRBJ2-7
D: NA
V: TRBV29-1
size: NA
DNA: TGCAGCGTCGTCCCCGACAGACTCTCCTACGAGCAGTACTTC
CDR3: CSVVPDRLSYEQYF

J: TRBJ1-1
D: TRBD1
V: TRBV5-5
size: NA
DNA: TGTGCCAGCAGCGGATTACAGGGGCGCACTGAAGCTTTCTTT
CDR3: CASSGLQGRTEAFF

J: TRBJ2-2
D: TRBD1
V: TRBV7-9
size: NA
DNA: TGTGCCAGCAGCTTTACCCATGGACAGGGCATCACCGGGGAGCTGTTTTTT
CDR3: CASSFTHGQGITGELFF

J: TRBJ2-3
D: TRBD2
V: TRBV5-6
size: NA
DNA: TGTGCCAGCAGCTTTGAAAGAGGGACTAATACGCAGTATTTT
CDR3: CASSFERGTNTQYF

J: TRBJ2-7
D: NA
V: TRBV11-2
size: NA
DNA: TGTGCCAGCAGCTTTAGTTCCCTCAGGTCTTACGAGCAGTACTTC
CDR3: CASSFSSLRSYEQYF

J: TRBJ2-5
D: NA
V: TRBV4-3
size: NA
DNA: TGCGCCAGCAGCCAAGAATATCATTTCCAAGAGACCCAGTACTTC
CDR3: CASSQEYHFQETQYF

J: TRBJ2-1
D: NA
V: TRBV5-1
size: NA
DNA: TGCGCCAGCAGCTTGGCAGGAGACCCCTACAATGAGCAGTTCTTC
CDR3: CASSLAGDPYNEQFF

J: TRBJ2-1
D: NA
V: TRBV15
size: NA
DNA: TGTGCCACCAGCAGAGCGCGGAGCTCCTACAATGAGCAGTTCTTC
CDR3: CATSRARSSYNEQFF

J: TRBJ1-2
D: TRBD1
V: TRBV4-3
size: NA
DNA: TGCGCCAGCAGCCAAGACGGACAGGCCAGATCTTATGGCTACACCTTC
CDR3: CASSQDGQARSYGYTF

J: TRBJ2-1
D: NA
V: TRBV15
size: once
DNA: TGTGCCACCAGCGGGTACGGGAGCAGCTCCTACAATGAGCAGTTCTTC
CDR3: CATSGYGSSSYNEQFF

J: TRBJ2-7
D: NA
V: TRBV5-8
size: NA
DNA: TGTGCCAGCAGCTTGGATCGTGGGGTCTCGTACTTC
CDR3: CASSLDRGVSYF

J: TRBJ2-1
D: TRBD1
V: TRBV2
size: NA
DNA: TGTGCCAGCAGTGAATCGGGACAGCACTACAATGAGCAGTTCTTC
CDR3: CASSESGQHYNEQFF

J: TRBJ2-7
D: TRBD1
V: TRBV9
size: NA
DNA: TGTGCCAGCAGCCCCAGGGACAGGTCCTACGAGCAGTACTTC
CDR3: CASSPRDRSYEQYF

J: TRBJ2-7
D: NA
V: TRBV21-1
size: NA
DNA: TGTGCCAGCAGCAAAGCTGGGGGACGTACGTCCTACGAGCAGTACTTC
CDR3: CASSKAGGRTSYEQYF

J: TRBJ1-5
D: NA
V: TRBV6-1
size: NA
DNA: TGTGCCAGCAGTGGTCGCTATCAGCCCCAGCATTTT
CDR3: CASSGRYQPQHF

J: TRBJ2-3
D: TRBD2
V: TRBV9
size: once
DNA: TGTGCCAGCAGCTTCGCCAATAGCGGGAGCGGCACAGATACGCAGTATTTT
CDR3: CASSFANSGSGTDTQYF